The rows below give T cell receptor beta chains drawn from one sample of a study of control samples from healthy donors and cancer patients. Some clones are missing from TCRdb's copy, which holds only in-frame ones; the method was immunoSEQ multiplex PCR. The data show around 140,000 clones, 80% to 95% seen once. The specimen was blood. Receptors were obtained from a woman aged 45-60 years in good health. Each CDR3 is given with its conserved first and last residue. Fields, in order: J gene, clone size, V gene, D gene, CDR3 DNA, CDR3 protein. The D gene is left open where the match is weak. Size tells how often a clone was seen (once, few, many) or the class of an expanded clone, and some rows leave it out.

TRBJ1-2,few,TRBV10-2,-,TGCGCCAGCAGTGATAAGGGGAACTATGGCTACACCTTC,CASSDKGNYGYTF
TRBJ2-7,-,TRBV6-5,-,TGTGCCAGCAGTTCCTCTAGATCCCCCGACGAGCAGTACTTC,CASSSSRSPDEQYF
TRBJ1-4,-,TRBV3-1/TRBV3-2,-,TGTGCCAGCAGCCAAGCGCAGGGACTGGGTGAAAAACTGTTTTTT,CASSQAQGLGEKLFF
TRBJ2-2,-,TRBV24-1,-,TGTGCCACCAGTAATAGATTGGGAACCGGGGAGCTGTTTTTT,CATSNRLGTGELFF
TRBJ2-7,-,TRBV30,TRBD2,TGTGCCTGGGGAAAAGAGCGGGAGGGCCTCGAGCAGTACTTC,CAWGKEREGLEQYF
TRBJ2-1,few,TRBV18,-,TGTGCCAGCTCACCGAGGGAAACTGGGCAGTTCTTC,CASSPRETGQFF
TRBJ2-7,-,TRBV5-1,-,TGCGCCAGCAGCACCGGGACAAGACCCTACGAGCAGTACTTC,CASSTGTRPYEQYF
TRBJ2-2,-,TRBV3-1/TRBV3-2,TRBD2,TGTGCCAGCAGCCCCATAGCGGGAGGGAACACCGGGGAGCTGTTTTTT,CASSPIAGGNTGELFF
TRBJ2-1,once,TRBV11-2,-,TGTGCCAGCAGCCCTATCGCGGGGGCAGGCAATGAGCAGTTCTTC,CASSPIAGAGNEQFF
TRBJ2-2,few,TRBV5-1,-,TGCGCCAGCAGCGCCACTAGCCTCGGCACCGGGGAGCTGTTTTTT,CASSATSLGTGELFF
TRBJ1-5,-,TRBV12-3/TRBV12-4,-,TGTGCCAGCAGTTTGACAAACAATCAGCCCCAGCATTTT,CASSLTNNQPQHF
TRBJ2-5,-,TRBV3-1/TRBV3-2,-,TGTGCCAGCAGCCCCAGGGTACGCCAAGAGACCCAGTACTTC,CASSPRVRQETQYF
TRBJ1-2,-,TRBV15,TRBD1,TGTGCCACCAGCAGAGATCTTTCAGGGGGTGACTATGGCTACACCTTC,CATSRDLSGGDYGYTF
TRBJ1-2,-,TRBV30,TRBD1,TGTGCCTGGAGTCTACAGGACAGGGGGCTAGTAAGCTATGGCTACACCTTC,CAWSLQDRGLVSYGYTF
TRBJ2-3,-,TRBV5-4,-,TGTGCCAGCAGCTTGGAACTGAGACAGGTTCCAGATACGCAGTATTTT,CASSLELRQVPDTQYF
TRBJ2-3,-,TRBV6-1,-,TGTGCCAGCAGTGAAGGGGGGAGCACAGATACGCAGTATTTT,CASSEGGSTDTQYF
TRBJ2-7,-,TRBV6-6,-,TGTGCCAGCAGTTCCAGGGTGGAGGTCTACGAGCAGTACTTC,CASSSRVEVYEQYF
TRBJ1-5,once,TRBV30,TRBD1,TGTGCCTGGAGTCCCGGGACAGGGAATCAGCCCCAGCATTTT,CAWSPGTGNQPQHF
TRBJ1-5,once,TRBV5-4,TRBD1,TGTGCCAGCAGCTTGGGGGGGACAGTCAATCAGCCCCAGCATTTT,CASSLGGTVNQPQHF
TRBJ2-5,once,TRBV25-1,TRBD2,TGTGCCAGCAGTGATGCGATAGCGGGAGAGACCCAGTACTTC,CASSDAIAGETQYF
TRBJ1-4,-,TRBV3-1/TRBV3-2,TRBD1,TGTGCCAGCAGCCCGTATAAGCGGACAGGGCGAGGGGAAAAACTGTTTTTT,CASSPYKRTGRGEKLFF
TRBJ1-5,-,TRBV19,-,TGTGCCAGTACCTCTCGGACAGCATACCAGCCCCAGCATTTT,CASTSRTAYQPQHF
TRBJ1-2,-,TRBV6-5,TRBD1,TGTGCCAGCAGTTACGGGACAGGAGCTTCTTATGGCTACACCTTC,CASSYGTGASYGYTF
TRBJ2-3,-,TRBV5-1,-,TGCGCCAGCAGCAACCGGGGGGCCACAGATACGCAGTATTTT,CASSNRGATDTQYF
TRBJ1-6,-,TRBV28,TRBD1,TGTGCCAGCAGGGGGGACAGGGGAAGTTCACCCCTCCACTTT,CASRGDRGSSPLHF
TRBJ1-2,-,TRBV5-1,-,TGCGCCAGCAGCTTGGGAGAGGGAAACTATGGCTACACCTTC,CASSLGEGNYGYTF
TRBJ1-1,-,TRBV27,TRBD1,TGTGCCAGCACCCCGACAGGGTCTTCCACTGAAGCTTTCTTT,CASTPTGSSTEAFF
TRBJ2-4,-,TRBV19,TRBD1,TGTGCCAGTACCAGCCGGGACAGGGAAAACATTCAGTACTTC,CASTSRDRENIQYF
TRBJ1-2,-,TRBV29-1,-,TGCAGCGTTCTGGGTGACAGAGGCTACACCTTC,CSVLGDRGYTF
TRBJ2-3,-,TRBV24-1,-,TGTGCCACCAGTGATTTGTACGCGGCAGATACGCAGTATTTT,CATSDLYAADTQYF
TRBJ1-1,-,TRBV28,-,TGTGCCAGCACCCTGGGGGGGGCTCTGAACACTGAAGCTTTCTTT,CASTLGGALNTEAFF
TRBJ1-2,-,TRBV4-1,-,TGCGCCAGCAGAGGAGATGGCTACACCTTC,CASRGDGYTF
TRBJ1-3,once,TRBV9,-,TGTGCCAGCAGCGTAGGGGACACTGGAAACACCATATATTTT,CASSVGDTGNTIYF
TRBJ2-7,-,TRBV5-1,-,TGCGCCACAAAAAACGACTGGTCGTCCGAGCAGTACTTC,CATKNDWSSEQYF
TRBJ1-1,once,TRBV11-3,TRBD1,TGTGCCAGCAGCCAAGGACAGGCCAACACTGAAGCTTTCTTT,CASSQGQANTEAFF
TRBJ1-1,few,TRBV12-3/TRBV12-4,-,TGTGCCAGCAGCCGTCGGGCCCCCCGGCGGGATTTCTTT,CASSRRAPRRDFF
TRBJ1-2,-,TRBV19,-,TGTGCCAGTAGCCTCCCGGGGCCGGATGGCTACACCTTC,CASSLPGPDGYTF
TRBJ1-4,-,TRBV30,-,TGTGCCTTCGACCTATTTGCAACTAATGAAAAACTGTTTTTT,CAFDLFATNEKLFF
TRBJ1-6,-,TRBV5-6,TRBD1,TGTGCCAGCAGCCAACGGACAGGGGGCGGATCACCCCTCCACTTT,CASSQRTGGGSPLHF
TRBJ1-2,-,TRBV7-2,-,TGTGCCAGCAGCTTAAGGCGGGGGTCGGCTGGCTACACCTTC,CASSLRRGSAGYTF
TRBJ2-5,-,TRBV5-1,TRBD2,TGCGCCAGCAGCCCAAGCAGGACTAGTCCCCAAGAGACCCAGTACTTC,CASSPSRTSPQETQYF
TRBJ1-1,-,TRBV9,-,TGTGCCAGCAGCGTAGCCCCAAACACTGAAGCTTTCTTT,CASSVAPNTEAFF
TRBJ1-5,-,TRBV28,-,TGTGCCAGCAGTTTAGTCGGAACGCCCCAGCATTTT,CASSLVGTPQHF
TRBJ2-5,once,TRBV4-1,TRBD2,TGCGCCAGCAGCCAGAGCCTCCCGGGGGGGAGGCAGACCCAGTACTTC,CASSQSLPGGRQTQYF
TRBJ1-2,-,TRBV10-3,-,TGTGCCATCCAGGGTGCCTTATCCGTTAGGGATGGCTACACCTTC,CAIQGALSVRDGYTF
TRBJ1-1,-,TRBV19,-,TGTGCCAGTAGTACCGGACGGACAGTGAGTGAAGCTTTCTTT,CASSTGRTVSEAFF